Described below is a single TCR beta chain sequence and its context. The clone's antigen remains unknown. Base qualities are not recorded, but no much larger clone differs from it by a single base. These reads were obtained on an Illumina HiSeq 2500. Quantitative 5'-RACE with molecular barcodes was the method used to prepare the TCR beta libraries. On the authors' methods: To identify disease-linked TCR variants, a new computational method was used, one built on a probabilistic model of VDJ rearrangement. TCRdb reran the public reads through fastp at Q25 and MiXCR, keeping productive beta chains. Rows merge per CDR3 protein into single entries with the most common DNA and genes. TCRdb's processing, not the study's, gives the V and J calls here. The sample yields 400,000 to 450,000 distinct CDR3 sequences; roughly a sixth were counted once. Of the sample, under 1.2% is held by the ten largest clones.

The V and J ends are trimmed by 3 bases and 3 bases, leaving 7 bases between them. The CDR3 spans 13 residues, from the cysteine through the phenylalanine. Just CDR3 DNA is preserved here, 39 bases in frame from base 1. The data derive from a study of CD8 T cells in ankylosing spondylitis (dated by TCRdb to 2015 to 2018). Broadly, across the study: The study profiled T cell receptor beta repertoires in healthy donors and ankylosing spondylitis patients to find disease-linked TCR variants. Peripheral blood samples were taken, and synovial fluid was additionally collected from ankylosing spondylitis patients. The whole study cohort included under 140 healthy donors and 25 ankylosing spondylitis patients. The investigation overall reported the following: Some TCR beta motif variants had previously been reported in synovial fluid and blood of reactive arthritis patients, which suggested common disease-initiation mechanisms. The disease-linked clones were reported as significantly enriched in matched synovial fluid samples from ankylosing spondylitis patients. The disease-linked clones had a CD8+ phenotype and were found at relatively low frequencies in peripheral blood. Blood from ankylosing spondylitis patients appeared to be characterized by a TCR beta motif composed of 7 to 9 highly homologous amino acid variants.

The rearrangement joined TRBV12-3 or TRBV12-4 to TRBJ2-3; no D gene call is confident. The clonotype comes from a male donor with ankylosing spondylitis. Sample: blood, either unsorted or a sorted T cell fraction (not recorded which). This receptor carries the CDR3 CASSFSRTDTQYF. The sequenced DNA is TGTGCCAGCAGTTTCTCGCGGACAGATACGCAGTATTTT.